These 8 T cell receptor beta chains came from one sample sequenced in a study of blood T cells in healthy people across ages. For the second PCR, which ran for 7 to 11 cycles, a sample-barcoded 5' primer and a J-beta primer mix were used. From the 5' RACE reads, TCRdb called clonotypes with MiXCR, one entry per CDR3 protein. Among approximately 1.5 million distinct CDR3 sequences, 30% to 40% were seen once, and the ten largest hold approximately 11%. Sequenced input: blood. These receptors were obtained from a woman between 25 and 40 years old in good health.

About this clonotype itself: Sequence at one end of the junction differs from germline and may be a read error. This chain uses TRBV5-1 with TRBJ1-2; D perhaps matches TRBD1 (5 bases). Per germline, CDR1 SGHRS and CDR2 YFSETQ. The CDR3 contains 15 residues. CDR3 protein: CASSLAAGTVYGHTF. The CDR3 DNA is TGCGCCAGCAGCTTGGCCGCAGGGACGGTCTATGGCCACACCTTC. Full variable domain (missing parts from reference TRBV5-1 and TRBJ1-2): KAGVTQTPRYLIKTRGQQVTLSCSPISGHRSVSWYQQTPGQGLQFLFEYFSETQRNKGNFPGRFSGRQFSNSRSEMNVSTLELGDSALYLCASSLAAGTVYGHTFGSGTRLTVV.

CDR3 DNA: TGTGCCAGCAGTTTATCCTCTAGACGGGCCTACAATGAGCAGTTCTTC. This codes for CASSLSSRRAYNEQFF. The V and J genes are TRBV28 and TRBJ2-1; D gene ambiguous. The CDR3 runs 16 residues. Trimming took 1 base from V and 2 from J, leaving 12 bases between them. Germline V gene sequence: CDR1 MDHEN, CDR2 SYDVKM.

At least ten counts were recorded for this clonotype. The CDR3 nucleotides read TGTGCCACGAGGTCGAGGGCCGAGCAGTACTTC. As protein: CATRSRAEQYF. The chain is built from TRBV24-1 and TRBJ2-7; maybe TRBD2 (5 bases). V lost 10 bases to trimming and J lost 6 bases, with 12 bases between them. The germline V gene encodes CDR1 KGHDR and CDR2 SFDVKD. This CDR3 has 11 residues.

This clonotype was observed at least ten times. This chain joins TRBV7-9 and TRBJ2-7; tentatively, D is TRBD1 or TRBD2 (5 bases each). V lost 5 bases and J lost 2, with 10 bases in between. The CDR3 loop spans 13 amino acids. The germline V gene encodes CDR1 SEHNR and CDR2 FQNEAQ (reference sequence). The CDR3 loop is CASSPRDPYEQYF. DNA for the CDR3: TGTGCCAGCAGCCCCCGGGACCCCTACGAGCAGTACTTC.

The CDR3 nucleotides read TGTGCCAGCAGCCAAGTAGACAGTCATGGCTACACCTTC. Its translation is CASSQVDSHGYTF. The rearrangement uses TRBV3-1 and TRBJ1-2; tentatively, D is TRBD1 (5 bases). CDR3 length equals 13 residues. Trimming stripped 1 base from V and 6 bases from J, with 9 bases between. Germline CDR1 reads LGHDT; CDR2 reads YNNKEL (reference sequence).

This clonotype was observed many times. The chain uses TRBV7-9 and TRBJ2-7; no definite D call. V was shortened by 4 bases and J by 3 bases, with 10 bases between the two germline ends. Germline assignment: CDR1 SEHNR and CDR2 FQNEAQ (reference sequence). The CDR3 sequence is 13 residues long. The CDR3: CASSSWANYEQYF. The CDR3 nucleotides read TGTGCCAGCAGCTCATGGGCAAACTACGAGCAGTACTTC.

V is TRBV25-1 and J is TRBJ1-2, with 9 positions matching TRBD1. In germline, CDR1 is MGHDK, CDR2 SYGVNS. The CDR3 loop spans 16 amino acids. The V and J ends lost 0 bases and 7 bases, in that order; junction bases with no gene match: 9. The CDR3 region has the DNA TGTGCCAGCAGTGAATATCTCCGACAGGGGGTGGTTGGCTACACCTTC. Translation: CASSEYLRQGVVGYTF.

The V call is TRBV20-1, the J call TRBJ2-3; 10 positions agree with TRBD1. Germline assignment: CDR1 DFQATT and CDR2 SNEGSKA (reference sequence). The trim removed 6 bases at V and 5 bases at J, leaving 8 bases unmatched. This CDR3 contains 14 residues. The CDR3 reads CSAATGGKGDTQYF. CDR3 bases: TGCAGTGCAGCGACAGGGGGCAAGGGAGATACGCAGTATTTT.